This T cell receptor (beta chain) was sequenced for a study of blood T cell repertoires in COVID-19. Study details: T cells, B-cell-depleted T cells, or PBMCs supplied cDNA or gDNA.

The CDR3 totals 16 residues. In germline, CDR1 is SGHAT, CDR2 FQNNGV. V shed 5 bases, J shed 4 bases, and the junction held 10 bases outside the gene matches. Only in-frame clones appear in the TCRdb table, and some are missing; sequencing was by immunoSEQ multiplex PCR. In the table there are a few hundred thousand clones, around 84% of which are singletons. The genes are TRBV11-2 and TRBJ2-7; 11 nucleotides agree with TRBD2. The specimen was peripheral blood. This TCR came from a man in his fifties or sixties with acute or convalescent COVID-19. The CDR3 bases are TGTGCCAGCAGCAAGACCGGGGGACTAGCGGAGTACGAGCAGTACTTC. The encoded protein is CASSKTGGLAEYEQYF. Full variable domain (rest looked up from reference TRBV11-2 and TRBJ2-7): EAGVAQSPRYKIIEKRQSVAFWCNPISGHATLYWYQQILGQGPKLLIQFQNNGVVDDSQLPKDRFSAERLKGVDSTLKIQPAKLEDSAVYLCASSKTGGLAEYEQYFGPGTRLTVT.